This is a list of T cell receptor beta chains from one sample in a study of cytomegalovirus exposure and HLA in healthy donors. Sequencing used immunoSEQ multiplex PCR; TCRdb keeps in-frame clones, though not all of them. The data show about 160,000 clones, 60% to 85% seen once. The sample comprised PBMCs. These receptors were obtained from a man in his thirties or forties in good health and CMV-seropositive. CDR3s include the opening cysteine and the closing phenylalanine or tryptophan. Fields, in order: clone size, V gene, D gene, J gene, CDR3 DNA, CDR3 protein. The D gene is left open where the match is weak. Some rows mark clone size as missing; the rest say once, few, many or name a class of expanded clone.

>-|TRBV5-1|-|TRBJ1-4
TGCGCCAGCAGTCCCGGGACACTTAATGAAAAACTGTTTTTT
CASSPGTLNEKLFF
>once|TRBV28|TRBD1|TRBJ1-1
TGTGCCAGCAGTACAGGGGATCGCACTGAAGCTTTCTTT
CASSTGDRTEAFF
>-|TRBV28|-|TRBJ2-7
TGTGCCAGCGGTTATTACTCCTACGAGCAGTACTTC
CASGYYSYEQYF
>-|TRBV28|-|TRBJ2-3
TGTGCCAGCAGTTTAAGGCAGGGTAGTGATACGCAGTATTTT
CASSLRQGSDTQYF
>-|TRBV6-6|TRBD2|TRBJ2-7
TGTGCCAGCAGCCGGCCGGGACTAGAATACGAGCAGTACTTC
CASSRPGLEYEQYF
>-|TRBV6-1|-|TRBJ1-1
TGTGCCAGCAGTGACCTGGGGGGGGGCGGAACTGAAGCTTTCTTT
CASSDLGGGGTEAFF
>once|TRBV6-5|TRBD1|TRBJ1-1
TGTGCCAGCAGTTACAGGCCAGGGGGAAACACTGAAGCTTTCTTT
CASSYRPGGNTEAFF
>-|TRBV9|-|TRBJ1-6
TGTGCCAGCAGCCCCGCAAGGGGTTTCTCACCCCTCCACTTT
CASSPARGFSPLHF
>-|TRBV6-6|TRBD1|TRBJ1-6
TGTGCCAGCAGCAAGACAGGGGGCTTTTCACCCCTCCACTTT
CASSKTGGFSPLHF
>-|TRBV15|TRBD1|TRBJ2-3
TGTGCCACCAGCAAGGGGGCGGGCACAGATACGCAGTATTTT
CATSKGAGTDTQYF
>-|TRBV5-4|TRBD1|TRBJ2-7
TGTGCCAGCAGCTTGGACAGGGGGGACGAGCAGTACTTC
CASSLDRGDEQYF
>-|TRBV7-3|TRBD1|TRBJ2-5
TGTGCCAGCAGCTCGGGACAGAAAGAGACCCAGTACTTC
CASSSGQKETQYF
>-|TRBV2|-|TRBJ2-1
TGTGCCAGCAGCCTCATCCGGGGCTCCTACAATGAGCAGTTCTTC
CASSLIRGSYNEQFF
>-|TRBV29-1|TRBD2|TRBJ2-3
TGCAGCGTTGCGGTCCGGGGGGGGAGCACAGATACGCAGTATTTT
CSVAVRGGSTDTQYF
>-|TRBV4-1|-|TRBJ2-7
TGCGCCAGCAGCTTTTCGGGGGGCCAGGACGAGCAGTACTTC
CASSFSGGQDEQYF
>-|TRBV11-2|-|TRBJ1-5
TGTGCCAGCAGCTCGGGGGGATATAGCAATCAGCCCCAGCATTTT
CASSSGGYSNQPQHF
>-|TRBV2|-|TRBJ2-5
TGTGCCAGCTCCCCGAGCCCAGGGGGGGAGACCCAGTACTTC
CASSPSPGGETQYF
>once|TRBV7-9|-|TRBJ1-6
TGTGCCAGCAGCTTGAGGAGATCAGCCTCTTCACCCCTCCACTTT
CASSLRRSASSPLHF
>-|TRBV18|TRBD1|TRBJ2-4
TGTGCCAGCTCACCCGTCGGGACAGCTTTTTCCAAAAACATTCAGTACTTC
CASSPVGTAFSKNIQYF
>-|TRBV2|-|TRBJ1-5
TGTGCCAGCAGTGAAGAGCATCAGCCCCAGCATTTT
CASSEEHQPQHF
>-|TRBV6-6|-|TRBJ2-5
TGTGCCAGCAGGAAGAGAGCTCGAAGTGTCCAAGAGACCCAGTACTTC
CASRKRARSVQETQYF
>few|TRBV19|TRBD2|TRBJ2-1
TGTGCCAGTAGTCCTAGCGGGGGAAACTACAATGAGCAGTTCTTC
CASSPSGGNYNEQFF
>-|TRBV29-1|-|TRBJ1-2
TGCAGCGTTGAATGGCAGGCTAACTATGGCTACACCTTC
CSVEWQANYGYTF
>-|TRBV19|-|TRBJ1-5
TGTGCCAGTAGTCCTAAAACCCGGGTGAATCAGCCCCAGCATTTT
CASSPKTRVNQPQHF
>-|TRBV4-1|TRBD1|TRBJ1-2
TGCGCCAGCAGCCAGGCAGGGACAGGGCTCCCCCACTATGGCTACACCTTC
CASSQAGTGLPHYGYTF
>-|TRBV6-1|TRBD1|TRBJ1-5
TGTGCCAGCAGTGTACAGGGGGGCAATCAGCCCCAGCATTTT
CASSVQGGNQPQHF
>-|TRBV20-1|-|TRBJ1-1
TGCAGTGTTCTGCGGTTTTTCGAAGCTTTCTTT
CSVLRFFEAFF
>-|TRBV5-1|-|TRBJ2-3
TGCGCCAGCAGCTCACACGGGACACCCCGATCCACAGATACGCAGTATTTT
CASSSHGTPRSTDTQYF
>-|TRBV7-9|TRBD1|TRBJ1-2
TGTGCCAGCAGCTTGGGACAGAACCCCTATGGCTACACCTTC
CASSLGQNPYGYTF
>few|TRBV6-6|TRBD1|TRBJ1-6
TGTGCCAGCAGATACCGACAGGGGGATAATTCACCCCTCCACTTT
CASRYRQGDNSPLHF
>-|TRBV7-2|TRBD2|TRBJ2-7
TGTGCCAGCAGCTTAGTGGCGGGGGTAACCTACGAGCAGTACTTC
CASSLVAGVTYEQYF
>-|TRBV28|TRBD1|TRBJ1-5
TGTGCCAGCAGAACAGGGGCCGGGGTTCCTAGCAATCAGCCCCAGCATTTT
CASRTGAGVPSNQPQHF
>-|TRBV7-3|-|TRBJ2-1
TGTGCCAGCAGCTTATTTTCCACCGGCGGGGAGCAGTTCTTC
CASSLFSTGGEQFF
>-|TRBV6-5|-|TRBJ2-3
TGTGCCAGCAGTTACTCGTCCTACACAGATACGCAGTATTTT
CASSYSSYTDTQYF
>-|TRBV27|-|TRBJ1-5
TGTGCCAGCAGTTTATCAACAGATAGCAATCAGCCCCAGCATTTT
CASSLSTDSNQPQHF
>-|TRBV6-5|-|TRBJ1-2
TGTGCCAGCAGTTACCCGGGGGATTATGGCTACACCTTC
CASSYPGDYGYTF